One T cell receptor beta chain is described in this entry. Authors' analysis steps: Counts of nucleated cells, estimated from reference gene primer amplification, were obtained. TCRdb keeps only in-frame clones here, not all; method: immunoSEQ multiplex PCR. V and J calls and clone size follow that table, whereas D and trimming were derived from the DNA. The sample lists 140,000 to 150,000 clones; 70% to 90% were seen once. The data originate from a study of blood T cell repertoires in COVID-19. Study background: There were acute and convalescent COVID-19 samples, and they came from the United States, Italy and Spain.

The TCR sequence derives from a middle-aged man who had recovered from COVID-19. The material sequenced was PBMCs or T cells enriched from blood (not recorded which).

CDR3 in amino acids: CASSSNQEYEQYF. The CDR3 bases are TGTGCCAGCAGCTCGAACCAGGAATACGAGCAGTACTTC. The chain employs TRBV7-2 and TRBJ2-7; the D is unclear. Trimming cost V 4 bases and J 4 bases, with 11 bases left between them. This CDR3 has 13 amino acids. Looked up from germline, CDR1 is SGHTA and CDR2 is FQGNSA.